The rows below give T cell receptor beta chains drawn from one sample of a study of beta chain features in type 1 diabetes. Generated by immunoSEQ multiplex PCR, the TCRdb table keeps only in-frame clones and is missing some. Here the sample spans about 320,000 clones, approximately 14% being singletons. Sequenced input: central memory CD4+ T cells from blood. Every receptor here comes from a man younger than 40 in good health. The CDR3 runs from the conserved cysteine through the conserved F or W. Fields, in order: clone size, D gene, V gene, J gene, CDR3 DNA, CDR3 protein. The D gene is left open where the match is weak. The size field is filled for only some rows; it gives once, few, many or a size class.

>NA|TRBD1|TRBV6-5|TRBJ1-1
TGTGCCAGCAGTGAGCCAGGGGGCACTGAAGCTTTCTTT
CASSEPGGTEAFF
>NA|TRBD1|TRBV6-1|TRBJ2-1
TGTGCCAGCGGGGGACAGGCGACCTACAATGAGCAGTTCTTC
CASGGQATYNEQFF
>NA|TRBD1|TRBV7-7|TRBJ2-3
TGTGCCAGCAGCGGAAGGACAGGGGGAGGCACAGATACGCAGTATTTT
CASSGRTGGGTDTQYF
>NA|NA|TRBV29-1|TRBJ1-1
TGCAGCGTTGAAAGGGGACCGGGGCGCGACACTGAAGCTTTCTTT
CSVERGPGRDTEAFF
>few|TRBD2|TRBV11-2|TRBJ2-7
TGTGCCAGCAGCTTAACTACGGGACTAGCATCCTACGAGCAGTACTTC
CASSLTTGLASYEQYF
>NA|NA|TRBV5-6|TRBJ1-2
TGTGCCAGCAGCCCAGCGGGAAGCTATGGCTACACCTTC
CASSPAGSYGYTF
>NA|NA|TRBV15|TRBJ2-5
TGTGCCACCAGCAGAAACTCGGGGGGCGAGACCCAGTACTTC
CATSRNSGGETQYF
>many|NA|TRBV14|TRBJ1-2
TGTGCCAGCGGGACGGGCTATGGCTACACCTTC
CASGTGYGYTF
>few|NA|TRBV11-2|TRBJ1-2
TGTGCCAGCAGCCAAAGTGTCAGTGGGGTCTATGGCTACACCTTC
CASSQSVSGVYGYTF
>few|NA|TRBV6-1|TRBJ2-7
TGTGCCAGCAGTGAAACAGCCGGACAGCTCTCCTACGAGCAGTACTTC
CASSETAGQLSYEQYF
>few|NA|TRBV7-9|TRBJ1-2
TGTGCCAGCAGCCCACAGGGAGGTGGCTATGGCTACACCTTC
CASSPQGGGYGYTF
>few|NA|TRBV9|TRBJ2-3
TGTGCCAGCAGCGTGGGTAGTACAGGGAGCACAGATACGCAGTATTTT
CASSVGSTGSTDTQYF
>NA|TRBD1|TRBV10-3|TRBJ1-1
TGTGCCATCAGCCGCGGACAGGGTGGCACTGAAGCTTTCTTT
CAISRGQGGTEAFF
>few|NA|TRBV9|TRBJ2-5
TGTGCCAGCAGCGATCTAAGGGGGGGCCAAGAGACCCAGTACTTC
CASSDLRGGQETQYF
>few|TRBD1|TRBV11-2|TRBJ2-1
TGTGCCAGCAGCCCGCCCAGGCGATGGACAGGAAACAATGAGCAGTTCTTC
CASSPPRRWTGNNEQFF
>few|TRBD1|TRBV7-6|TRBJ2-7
TGTGCCAGCAGCTTCCGAACAGGGGGTGACGACGAGCAGTACTTC
CASSFRTGGDDEQYF
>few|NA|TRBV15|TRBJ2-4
TGTGCCACCAGCAGAGATGGGGGATCTGAGGACATTCAGTACTTC
CATSRDGGSEDIQYF
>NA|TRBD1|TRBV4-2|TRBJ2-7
TGTGCCAGCAGCCAAGATCTAGGGGGCAGCTCCTACGAGCAGTACTTC
CASSQDLGGSSYEQYF
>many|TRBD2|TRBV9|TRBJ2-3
TGTGCCAGCAGCGTGGGTAGCGGGAGTGATACGCAGTATTTT
CASSVGSGSDTQYF
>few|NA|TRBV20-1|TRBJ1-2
TGCAGTGCTAAGATGAACGACTACACCTTC
CSAKMNDYTF
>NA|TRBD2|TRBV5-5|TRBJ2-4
TGTGCCAGTGCCCCTACTAGCGGGGGGGCAGTTAACATTCAGTACTTC
CASAPTSGGAVNIQYF
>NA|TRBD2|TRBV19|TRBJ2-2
TGTGCCAGTACCACGGGAGGGAGCAACACCGGGGAGCTGTTTTTT
CASTTGGSNTGELFF
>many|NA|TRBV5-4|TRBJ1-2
TGTGCCAGCAGCTTGGAGTTCAGGGAGGGGGCTAACTATGGCTACACCTTC
CASSLEFREGANYGYTF
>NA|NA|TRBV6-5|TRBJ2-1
TGTGCCAGCAGTCTTCCCGGGACAAGTGCGAATGAGCAGTTCTTC
CASSLPGTSANEQFF
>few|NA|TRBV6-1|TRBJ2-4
TGTGCCAGCAGTGAATTTCTAGGCCTAGCCAAAAACATTCAGTACTTC
CASSEFLGLAKNIQYF
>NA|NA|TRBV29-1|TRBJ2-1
TGCAGCGTCTTACCGGATGAGCAGTTCTTC
CSVLPDEQFF
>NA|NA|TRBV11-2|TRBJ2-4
TGTGCCAGCAGCAAGGGTGCCAAAAACATTCAGTACTTC
CASSKGAKNIQYF
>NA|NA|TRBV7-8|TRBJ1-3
TGCGCCAGCAGCCACACCTCTGGAAACACCATATATTTT
CASSHTSGNTIYF
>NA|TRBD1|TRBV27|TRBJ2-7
TGTGCCAGCAGCACCGGGACAGGGGGCTTCGAGCAGTACTTC
CASSTGTGGFEQYF
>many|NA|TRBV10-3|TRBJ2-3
TGTGCCATCGGTTCGGGGGCTATGCAGTATTTT
CAIGSGAMQYF
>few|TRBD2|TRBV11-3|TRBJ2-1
TGTGCCAGCAGCTTAGGCCTAGCGGATTACAATGAGCAGTTCTTC
CASSLGLADYNEQFF
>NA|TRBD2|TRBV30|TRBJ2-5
TGTGCCTGCCCCTTGGGGGGGGGAGTAGAGACCCAGTACTTC
CACPLGGGVETQYF
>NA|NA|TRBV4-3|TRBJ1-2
TGCGCCAGCAGCCAAGATCGCCAGATTAACTATGGCTACACCTTC
CASSQDRQINYGYTF
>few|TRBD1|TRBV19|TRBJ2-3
TGTGCCAGCAGAAACAGGGGGAAACGGACAGATACGCAGTATTTT
CASRNRGKRTDTQYF
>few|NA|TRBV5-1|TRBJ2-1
TGCGCCAGCAGCTTGGATGGCGGGGTGCAGTTCTTC
CASSLDGGVQFF
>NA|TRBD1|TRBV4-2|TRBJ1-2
TGTGCCAGCAGCCGGACAGGGGGCGCGGGTGGCTACACCTTC
CASSRTGGAGGYTF
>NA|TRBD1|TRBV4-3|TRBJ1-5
TGCGCCAGCAGCCAAGATAGCCAGGGGGGGCAGCCCCAGCATTTT
CASSQDSQGGQPQHF
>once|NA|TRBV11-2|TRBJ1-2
TGTGCCAGCAGCTTAGAACAGAGTAACTATGGCTACACCTTC
CASSLEQSNYGYTF
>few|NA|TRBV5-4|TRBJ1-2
TGTGCCAGCAGCTTGGGTCGGGCCTCGGGAGACTATGGCTACACCTTC
CASSLGRASGDYGYTF
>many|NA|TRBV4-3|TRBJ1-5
TGCGCCAGCAGCCAAGATCTTGCGGTTCAGCCCCAGCATTTT
CASSQDLAVQPQHF
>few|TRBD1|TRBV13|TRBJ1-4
TGTGCCAGCAGCAAAAGACAGGGCTGGGGTGAAAAACTGTTTTTT
CASSKRQGWGEKLFF
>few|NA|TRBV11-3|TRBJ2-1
TGTGCCAGCAGCTTAATCTCCGGGCTATACAATGAGCAGTTCTTC
CASSLISGLYNEQFF
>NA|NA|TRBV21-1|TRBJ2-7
TGTGCCAGCAGCAAACAGGAGTCAGGGGGCGGAGGGGGCGAGCAGTACTTC
CASSKQESGGGGGEQYF
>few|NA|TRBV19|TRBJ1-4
TGTGCCAGTAGCAAAGCCGGCCCCGGAGGGGGAAAACTGTTTTTT
CASSKAGPGGGKLFF
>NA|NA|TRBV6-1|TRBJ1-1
TGTGCCAGCAGTTATGGTTTCTCGTTTCCTGAAGCTTTCTTT
CASSYGFSFPEAFF
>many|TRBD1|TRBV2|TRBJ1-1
TGTGCCAGCGGACAGGTTGAGGGCACTGAAGCTTTCTTT
CASGQVEGTEAFF
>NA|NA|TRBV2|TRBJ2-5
TGTGCCAGCACCTCCCGGGATTTGCAAGAGACCCAGTACTTC
CASTSRDLQETQYF
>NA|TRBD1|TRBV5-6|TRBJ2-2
TGTGCCAGCAGCTCCCCGGACAGGGGGCATGACACCGGGGAGCTGTTTTTT
CASSSPDRGHDTGELFF
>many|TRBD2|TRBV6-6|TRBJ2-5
TGTGCCAGCACACTACTAGCGGGCAAAGAGACCCAGTACTTC
CASTLLAGKETQYF
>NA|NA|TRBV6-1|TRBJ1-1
TGTGCCAGCAGTGAACGCGGTCGTACAACTGAAGCTTTCTTT
CASSERGRTTEAFF
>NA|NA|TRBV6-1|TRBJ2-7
TGTGCCAGCATCGGTACAGGCCCCTACGAGCAGTACTTC
CASIGTGPYEQYF
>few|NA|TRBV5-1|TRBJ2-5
TGCGCCAGCAGGGCAGCAGAGACCCAGTACTTC
CASRAAETQYF
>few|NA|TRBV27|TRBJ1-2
TGTGCCAGCAGTTTAAGTGGGTTCCGGGGTTATGGCTACACCTTC
CASSLSGFRGYGYTF
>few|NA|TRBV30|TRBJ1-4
TGTGCCTGGAGCAGAGACATCAATGAAAAACTGTTTTTT
CAWSRDINEKLFF
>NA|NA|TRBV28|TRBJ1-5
TGTGCCAGCAAAGGAGCTAGCAATCAGCCCCAGCATTTT
CASKGASNQPQHF
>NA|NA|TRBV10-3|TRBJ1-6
TGTGCCATCAGTGAGCTCCAGGGAACTAGTTCACCCCTCCACTTT
CAISELQGTSSPLHF
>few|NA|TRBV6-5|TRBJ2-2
TGTGCCAGCAGTTACGCGTGGGGCGGGGAGCTGTTTTTT
CASSYAWGGELFF
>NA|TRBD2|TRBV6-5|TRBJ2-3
TGTGCCAGCAGTTACACTCCTAGCGGGATGTCGTATTTT
CASSYTPSGMSYF